There are a few counts of the clone carrying this T cell receptor (beta chain). Sequenced by immunoSEQ multiplex PCR; TCRdb stores in-frame clones only, minus some. The data show under 70,000 clones, approximately 90% seen once. This sample was included in a study of blood T cell repertoires in COVID-19. The germline CDR1 and CDR2 sequences are SNHLY and FYNNEI. V was trimmed by 3 bases and J by 2 bases, leaving 14 bases between them. This CDR3 comprises 16 residues. This sequence was found in a man at least 80 years old with acute or convalescent COVID-19. The rearrangement links TRBV2 to TRBJ1-5; D unresolved. The specimen sequenced was peripheral blood. CDR3 amino acids: CASSDPRSVGNQPQHF. CDR3 in DNA: TGTGCCAGCAGTGATCCCCGTTCGGTCGGCAATCAGCCCCAGCATTTT.